Sequencing of this T cell receptor beta chain was carried out in a study of beta chain features in type 1 diabetes. Study-wide points: TCRB CDR3s were moderately but significantly shorter in Type 1 diabetes patients in all four CD4+ subsets.

Expressed TCRB transcripts were sequenced after all isolated RNA was converted to cDNA. Sequenced naive, central memory and regulatory T cell samples produced an average of roughly 3.5 million reads. Libraries were prepared by immunoSEQ multiplex PCR; TCRdb keeps only in-frame clonotypes and omits some of them. The sample carries about 230,000 clones, around 16% recorded once. CDR3 size: 18 residues. The trim removed 1 base at V and 3 bases at J, leaving 11 bases unmatched. Per the germline V gene, CDR1 is LGHNA and CDR2 is YSLEER. Researchers reported sorting CD4+ naive, central memory, regulatory and stem cell-like memory cells via CD45RO/CCR7/CD25/CD127/CD95/CD27. A note on this clone: What it binds is unknown.

The sequence derives from a young man with type 1 diabetes. Sequenced: naive CD4+ T cells from blood. The V call is TRBV4-3, the J call TRBJ2-7; TRBD1 matches at 11 bases. CDR3 residues: CASSQGDEPGQGVYEQYF. The DNA of the CDR3 is TGCGCCAGCAGCCAAGGAGATGAGCCGGGACAGGGGGTCTACGAGCAGTACTTC.